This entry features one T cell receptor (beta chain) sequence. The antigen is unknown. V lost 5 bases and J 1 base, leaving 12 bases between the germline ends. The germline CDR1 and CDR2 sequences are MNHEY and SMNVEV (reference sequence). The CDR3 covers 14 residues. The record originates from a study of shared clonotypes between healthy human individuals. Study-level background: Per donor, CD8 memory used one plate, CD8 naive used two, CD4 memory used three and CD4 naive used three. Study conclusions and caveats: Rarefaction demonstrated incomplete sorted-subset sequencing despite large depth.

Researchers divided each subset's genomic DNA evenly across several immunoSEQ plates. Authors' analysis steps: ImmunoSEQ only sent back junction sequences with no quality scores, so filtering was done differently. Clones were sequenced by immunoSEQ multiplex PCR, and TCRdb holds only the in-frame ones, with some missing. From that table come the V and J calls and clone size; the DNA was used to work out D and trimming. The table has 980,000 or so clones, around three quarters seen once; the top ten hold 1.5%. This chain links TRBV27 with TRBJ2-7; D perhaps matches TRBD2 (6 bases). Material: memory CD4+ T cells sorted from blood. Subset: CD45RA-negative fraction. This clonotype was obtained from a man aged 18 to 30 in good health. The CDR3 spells CASSVRESSYEQYF. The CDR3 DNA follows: TGTGCCAGCAGTGTGCGGGAAAGTTCCTACGAGCAGTACTTC.